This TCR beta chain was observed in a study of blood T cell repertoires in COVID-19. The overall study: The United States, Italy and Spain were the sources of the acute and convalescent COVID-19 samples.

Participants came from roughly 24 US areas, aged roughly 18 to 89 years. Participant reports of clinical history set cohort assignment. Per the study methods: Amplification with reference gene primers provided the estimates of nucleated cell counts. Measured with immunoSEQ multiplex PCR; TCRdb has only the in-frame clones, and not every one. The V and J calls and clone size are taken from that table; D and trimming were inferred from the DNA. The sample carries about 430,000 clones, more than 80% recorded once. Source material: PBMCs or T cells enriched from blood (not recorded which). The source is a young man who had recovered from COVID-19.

CDR3 in amino acids: CASSVGSGGDTQYF. The CDR3 DNA sequence: TGTGCCAGCAGCGTAGGTAGCGGCGGGGATACGCAGTATTTT. The chain uses TRBV9 and TRBJ2-3; the D gene is possibly TRBD2 (6 bases). Germline CDR1 and CDR2: SGDLS and YYNGEE. Trimming shortened V by 0 bases and J by 6 bases, and 11 bases separated the two germline ends. The CDR3 totals 14 residues.